These T cell receptor beta chains were read from a single sample in a study of CD8 T cells in ankylosing spondylitis. A single record per CDR3 protein comes from TCRdb applying MiXCR to the 5' RACE reads. The sample yields around 120,000 distinct CDR3 sequences, roughly 13% seen once. Input material: blood, either unsorted or a sorted T cell fraction (not recorded which). The receptor source for this set is a female donor with ankylosing spondylitis or in good health (not recorded which). The CDR3 runs from the conserved cysteine through the conserved F or W. D genes are given only for firm matches. For some rows the clone size is stated as once, few or many, or as a class when expanded; others skip it.

>.|TRBJ2-3|many|TRBV10-3
CAISEDQGTDTQYF
TGTGCCATCAGTGAGGACCAAGGCACAGATACGCAGTATTTT
>TRBD2|TRBJ2-1|many|TRBV10-3
CAISERVSGQYNEQFF
TGTGCCATCAGTGAGCGAGTTAGCGGGCAATACAATGAGCAGTTCTTC
>TRBD1|TRBJ2-4|many|TRBV28
CASSFKGTGRNIQYF
TGTGCCAGCAGTTTTAAAGGGACAGGGCGGAACATTCAGTACTTC
>TRBD1|TRBJ2-2|many|TRBV20-1
CSARTGLPGELFF
TGCAGTGCTAGGACAGGGCTCCCCGGGGAGCTGTTTTTT
>.|TRBJ2-7|many|TRBV7-2
CASSLVGSSYEQYF
TGTGCCAGCAGCTTAGTGGGGAGCTCCTACGAGCAGTACTTC
>.|TRBJ2-3|few|TRBV28
CASSPGYGGGTQYF
TGTGCCAGCAGTCCTGGGTACGGGGGTGGTACGCAGTATTTT
>TRBD2|TRBJ2-1|many|TRBV6-2/TRBV6-3
CASSSIAGGSYNEQFF
TGTGCCAGCAGTTCTATAGCGGGAGGGTCGTACAATGAGCAGTTCTTC
>.|TRBJ2-2|.|TRBV30
CAWTAGGGTGELFF
TGTGCCTGGACTGCCGGGGGCGGGACCGGGGAGCTGTTTTTT
>TRBD1|TRBJ2-1|many|TRBV5-1
CASRSGQNTFEQFF
TGCGCCAGCAGGTCGGGACAGAATACGTTCGAGCAGTTCTTC
>TRBD1|TRBJ1-2|many|TRBV20-1
CSAMGPSDRGDYGYTF
TGCAGTGCTATGGGTCCTTCGGACAGGGGGGACTATGGCTACACCTTC
>.|TRBJ2-1|few|TRBV20-1
CSATIHSGNEQFF
TGCAGTGCCACGATCCATAGCGGCAATGAGCAGTTCTTC
>.|TRBJ2-3|few|TRBV2
CASSERLTDTQYF
TGTGCCAGCAGTGAACGGTTGACAGATACGCAGTATTTT
>.|TRBJ2-3|many|TRBV5-1
CASSQNGRLGTDTQYF
TGCGCCAGCAGCCAGAACGGGCGTTTGGGGACGGATACGCAGTATTTT
>.|TRBJ2-5|few|TRBV12-3/TRBV12-4
CASSLARRGQETQYF
TGTGCCAGCAGTTTAGCCCGCAGGGGACAAGAGACCCAGTACTTC
>TRBD1|TRBJ2-5|many|TRBV20-1
CSASITGGQETQYF
TGCAGTGCTAGTATAACAGGGGGCCAAGAGACCCAGTACTTC
>.|TRBJ1-5|many|TRBV12-3/TRBV12-4
CASSLRQGNQPQHF
TGTGCCAGCAGTTTAAGGCAGGGTAATCAGCCCCAGCATTTT
>.|TRBJ2-7|many|TRBV6-1
CASRRQYNSYEQYF
TGTGCCAGCAGAAGACAGTACAATTCCTACGAGCAGTACTTC
>.|TRBJ1-2|.|TRBV20-1
CSARPPGEGYGYTF
TGCAGTGCTAGACCACCGGGGGAAGGCTATGGCTACACCTTC
>TRBD2|TRBJ2-7|few|TRBV7-3
CASSPSGTSRNEQYF
TGTGCCAGCAGCCCATCCGGGACTAGCAGAAACGAGCAGTACTTC
>.|TRBJ2-5|.|TRBV7-2
CASSLVWGQETQYF
TGTGCCAGCAGCTTAGTCTGGGGCCAAGAGACCCAGTACTTC
>TRBD1|TRBJ1-5|few|TRBV5-1
CASSSGQGGNQPQHF
TGCGCCAGCAGCTCGGGACAGGGGGGCAATCAGCCCCAGCATTTT
>.|TRBJ2-3|few|TRBV7-9
CASSPRGYTDTQYF
TGTGCCAGCAGCCCCCGGGGCTACACAGATACGCAGTATTTT